This TCR beta chain came from a study of blood T cells in healthy people across ages. General study results and limits: Those diversity estimates obtained from one million T cells were thought to be underestimates.

This clonotype was picked up a small number of times. Antigen unknown. The germline gives CDR1 SGHVS, CDR2 FQNEAQ. After removal of 4 bases from V and 3 bases from J, the junction contained 6 bases not matched to a gene. This CDR3 has 15 amino acids. Primed by a sample-barcoded 5' primer and a J-beta primer mix, a second PCR proceeded for about 6 to 12 cycles. TCRdb ran MiXCR on the 5' RACE reads and lists one entry per CDR3 protein. The sample holds around 800,000 distinct CDR3 sequences, about 55% seen once. Specimen: blood. The clonotype originates from a man older than 75 in good health. V and J are TRBV7-8 and TRBJ2-7, with TRBD2 matching over 10 bases. CDR3 DNA: TGTGCCAGCAGCTATCCCGGGACTAGCGTCTACGAGCAGTACTTC. Translating gives CASSYPGTSVYEQYF.